This T cell receptor (beta chain) was identified in a study of CD8 T cells in Susac syndrome. About the study: Patients with Susac syndrome, at blood draw, were therapy-naive, on corticosteroids, or on intravenous immunoglobulin alone. Findings of the study overall: Peak Susac CD8+ clonal expansion was seen in TEMRA cells and active patients.

TEMRA cells were FACS-enriched, unlike CD8+ and CD4+ T cells, which were negatively isolated. cDNA came from roughly 0.53 to 1 ug RNA primed by random hexamers. Across 54 Vbeta and 13 Jbeta, TCR beta CDR3 was amplified with immunoSEQ multiplex PCR. TCRdb processed the immunoSEQ multiplex PCR reads anew with MiXCR; each CDR3 protein has one entry. The table lists about 85,000 distinct CDR3 sequences, around 93% of them singletons. A single count supports this clonotype. What it binds is not known. The CDR3 extends over 14 amino acids. CDR1 is DFQATT, CDR2 SNEGSKA, per germline (reference sequence). V lost 7 bases, J lost 2 bases, and 17 bases lay in between.

The TCR comes from a human donor with Susac syndrome. The chain is built from TRBV20-1 and TRBJ2-5; possibly TRBD2 for D (6 bases). Sequencing was carried out using CD8+ T cells from PBMCs. In nucleotides, the CDR3 is TGCAGTGTTCGCCGGGACTTTATACAAGAGACCCAGTACTTC. It codes for CSVRRDFIQETQYF.